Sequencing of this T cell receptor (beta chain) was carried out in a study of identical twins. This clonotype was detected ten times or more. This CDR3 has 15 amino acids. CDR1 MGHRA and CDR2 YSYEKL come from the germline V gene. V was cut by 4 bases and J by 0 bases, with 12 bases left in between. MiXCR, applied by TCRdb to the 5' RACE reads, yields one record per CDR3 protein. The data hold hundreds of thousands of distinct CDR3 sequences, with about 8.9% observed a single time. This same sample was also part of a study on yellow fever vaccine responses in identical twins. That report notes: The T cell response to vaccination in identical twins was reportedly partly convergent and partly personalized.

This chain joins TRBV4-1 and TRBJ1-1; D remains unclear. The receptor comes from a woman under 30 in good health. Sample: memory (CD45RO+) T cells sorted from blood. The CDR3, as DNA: TGCGCCAGCAGCCCGCGGGAGGACGTGAACACTGAAGCTTTCTTT. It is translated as CASSPREDVNTEAFF.